One sample yielded the 8 T cell receptor beta chains listed below, sequenced in a study of cytomegalovirus exposure and HLA in healthy donors. It was with 60 Vbeta and 13 Jbeta primers that the PCR ran. The method was immunoSEQ multiplex PCR; TCRdb's version includes in-frame clones alone and lacks a portion of them. The sample lists around 67,000 clones; roughly 65% were seen once. The specimen sequenced was PBMCs. The receptors come from a woman between 25 and 40 years old in good health and CMV-seronegative.

V and J are TRBV28 and TRBJ2-3; tentatively, D is TRBD1 (5 bases). Germline V gives CDR1 MDHEN, CDR2 SYDVKM. The ends were cut back, 7 bases at V and 4 bases at J, with 21 bases in the middle. The CDR3 has 16 amino acids. CDR3 loop: CASTPAGLASADTQYF. The CDR3 DNA sequence: TGTGCCAGCACCCCTGCAGGGTTGGCTTCCGCAGATACGCAGTATTTT.

V usage is TRBV5-4 and J usage is TRBJ1-2; possible D gene TRBD1, 5 bases. This CDR3 comprises 15 residues. V was pared by 0 bases and J by 4 bases, with 13 bases between. Germline CDR1 SGHNT, CDR2 YYREEE (reference sequence). CDR3 DNA: TGTGCCAGCAGCTTGGTGGAGTTTCAGGGCTATGGCTACACCTTC. Its translation: CASSLVEFQGYGYTF.

The chain combines TRBV19 with TRBJ1-3, with D unclear. From germline, CDR1 is LNHDA and CDR2 SQIVND (reference sequence). Trimming cost V 7 bases and J 2 bases, with 12 bases left between them. This CDR3 is built from 14 residues. DNA of the CDR3: TGTGCCAGTACGGAGGAGGGAGCTGGAAACACCATATATTTT. This translates into CASTEEGAGNTIYF. The full variable domain, in which reference TRBV19 and TRBJ1-3 provide the parts outside the CDR3, is DGGITQSPKYLFRKEGQNVTLSCEQNLNHDAMYWYRQDPGQGLRLIYYSQIVNDFQKGDIAEGYSVSREKKESFPLTVTSAQKNPTAFYLCASTEEGAGNTIYFGEGSWLTVV.

The J gene is TRBJ1-1, the V gene TRBV6-5, with 10 bases lining up with TRBD1. Germline lookup yields CDR1 MNHEY and CDR2 SVGAGI. The ends lost 6 bases at V and 1 base at J; junction bases unmatched: 2. The length of the CDR3 is 14 residues. The CDR3 protein is CASSRTGGNTEAFF. Here the CDR3 DNA reads TGTGCCAGCAGCCGGACAGGGGGGAACACTGAAGCTTTCTTT.

This chain uses TRBV4-2 with TRBJ2-5, with TRBD1 matching over 8 bases. J was trimmed by 6 bases and V by 0 bases; bases with no gene match: 12. This CDR3 contains 17 residues. Germline V gene lookup returns CDR1 LGHNA and CDR2 YNFKEQ. The CDR3 reads CASSQEKGDRGVKTQYF. Written as DNA, the CDR3 is TGTGCCAGCAGCCAAGAAAAAGGTGACAGGGGAGTTAAGACCCAGTACTTC.

The chain carries TRBV2 and TRBJ2-5; 10 bases match TRBD1. This CDR3 is built from 14 residues. V was pared by 3 bases and J by 5 bases, with 3 bases of the junction left unmatched. Germline lookup yields CDR1 SNHLY and CDR2 FYNNEI. The CDR3, as DNA: TGTGCCAGCAGTGACGGGACAGGGGCCGAGACCCAGTACTTC. Its protein product is CASSDGTGAETQYF.

The J gene is TRBJ2-7, the V gene TRBV28; 8 bases map to TRBD2. Germline V gene data show CDR1 as MDHEN and CDR2 as SYDVKM. The CDR3 contains 14 residues. V lost 5 bases, J lost 2 bases, and 5 bases stayed unmatched. DNA of the CDR3: TGTGCCAGCAGTCGGGGACTAGACACCTACGAGCAGTACTTC. It is translated as CASSRGLDTYEQYF.

The chain couples TRBV7-2 to TRBJ1-5; tentatively, D is TRBD1 (5 bases). V lost 2 bases and J lost 0, with 8 bases in between. Germline-derived CDR1 and CDR2 are SGHTA and FQGNSA. The CDR3 extends over 15 amino acids. The CDR3 coding sequence is TGTGCCAGCAGCTTACGGGGGGATAGCAATCAGCCCCAGCATTTT. Protein: CASSLRGDSNQPQHF.